This T cell receptor (beta chain) comes out of a study of T cells in Graves' hyperthyroidism and ophthalmopathy. Only a few counts were recorded for this clonotype. Per the germline V gene, CDR1 is SGHRS and CDR2 is YFSETQ. Losses at the gene ends were 4 bases for V and 5 bases for J; bases not matched to a gene: 7. This CDR3 contains 16 residues. TCR beta CDR3 sequences were amplified from RNA transcripts. The study used the HTBI primer set for a first-round RT-PCR of the TCR CDR3. One entry per CDR3 protein, called by TCRdb with MiXCR from the multiplex PCR reads. The data show some 250,000 distinct CDR3 sequences, approximately 14% seen once.

The TCR was taken from a woman aged 45-59 years with Graves' hyperthyroidism that later progressed to Graves' ophthalmopathy. The chain combines TRBV5-1 with TRBJ1-6, with 9 bases identical to TRBD1. The source material was blood. The CDR3 sequence is CASSPTGTGNNSPLHF. The CDR3 region has the DNA TGCGCCAGCAGCCCAACCGGGACAGGGAATAATTCACCCCTCCACTTT.